The entry below describes one T cell receptor beta chain. In its sample, this clonotype comes out as medium-sized (0.01 to 0.1%). The target of this receptor is not known. There are no base qualities to consult, and no much larger clone falls within one base. All patients had node-negative disease on CT and PET/CT, and none had a history of other malignancies or prior chemotherapy or radiotherapy. At each of two time points, approximately 6 milliliters of peripheral venous blood were collected in EDTA tubes. PBMCs were isolated by Ficoll-Paque Plus density-gradient centrifugation. Samples were stored at -80°C immediately after collection until analysis. The V end gives up 5 bases and the J end 2 bases, leaving 10 bases in the junction not matched to a gene. CDR1 SGHRS and CDR2 YFSETQ are derived from the germline V gene. CDR3 length: 18 amino acids, cysteine to phenylalanine. Only the CDR3 part of the read is kept: 54 bases, read in frame from the first base.

The sample comes from a study of prognosis after radiotherapy for stage I lung cancer (dated by TCRdb to the early 2020s). Notes on the research overall: Between April 2018 and early 2019, some 20 patients with stage I NSCLC were enrolled in Nanjing, China. Oligometastatic NSCLC after surgical resection of the primary tumor was present in roughly five patients, while newly diagnosed primary stage I lung tumors were present in 11 to 15. All patients were regarded as medically inoperable, because of comorbidities in over 10 patients and refusal of surgery in several patients. The cohort comprised roughly 12 men and 6 women with a median age of roughly 74 years, ranging from roughly 53 to 84 years. Squamous cell carcinoma histology was identified in roughly 7 patients, and adenocarcinoma histology was identified in more than ten patients. Image-guided IMRT or VMAT was used to deliver SBRT in 3 to 5 fractions at a biologically effective dose of at least 100 Gy. No patient received concurrent therapy alongside SBRT. After SBRT, distant metastases developed in four of the 19 patients at a median of approximately seven months, while the remaining 15 patients had no significant progression. Peripheral blood TCR beta repertoires were profiled in stage I NSCLC patients before and after stereotactic body radiotherapy, and the study then linked these repertoires to distant failure. For each of the approximately 20 patients, one blood sample was taken before SBRT and one after, so the study sequenced approximately 40 samples in total.

Two rounds of multiplex PCR on genomic DNA were used to amplify the TCR beta CDR3 region. In the first round of PCR, primers specific to each TRBV and TRBJ gene were used, and the primer sequences are filed in Chinese patent CN105087789A. The second PCR round used universal primers. The Roche High Pure PCR Template Preparation Kit was used to extract genomic DNA from the frozen PBMCs. Libraries were sequenced paired-end with 151 bp reads on an Illumina HiSeq 3000. For the original study's pipeline: Raw reads lacking the multiplex PCR primer sequences were removed with CutAdapt. Using PEAR, the high-quality paired reads were merged into contigs. TRB V, D and J gene segments were assigned to each contig with MiXCR by alignment to reference sequences. To remove sequencing errors, CDR3 sequences were clustered according to base quality and sequence similarity. Diversity was measured as Shannon entropy normalized by the natural log of productive TCR sequence number. To get clonality, Shannon entropy was divided by the natural log of the number of unique clonotypes, and that result was subtracted from one. Using the Youden index from ROC curves, the researchers picked the repertoire-metric cut-offs for progression-free survival, and all analyses were carried out in R 3.5.3. The public reads were run again by TCRdb, first through fastp at Q25 and then through MiXCR, and only productive beta chains were kept. Each CDR3 protein gets just one entry, which takes the most common genes and DNA from the rows behind it. The V and J calls come from TCRdb's annotation, not from the publication. The sample records 14,000 or so distinct CDR3 sequences, approximately 33% of which are singletons. Of the sample, roughly 26% is held by the ten largest clones.

Overall study results and their limits: A decrease in unique TCR clone counts was observed after SBRT (median around 10,000 before versus roughly 6,900 after; Wilcoxon paired P=0.011). None of the reported P values were adjusted for multiple comparisons. Post-SBRT Shannon entropy and its change from baseline were lower in patients who developed distant metastases; baseline Shannon entropy was not associated with metastases. Limitations of the study included a small cohort and short follow-up, and the study findings need independent validation. Tumor specificity of expanded TCR clones was not determined. Differences by metastasis status were reportedly seen in TRBV and TRBJ usage frequencies, involving two V genes at baseline and, after SBRT, nine V genes and two J genes.

The specimen was PBMCs, collected before or after stereotactic body radiation therapy (not recorded which). The origin of this receptor is a donor of 50 years or more with non-small cell lung cancer. The V gene is TRBV5-1 and the J gene is TRBJ2-1; 13 middle bases align to TRBD2. CDR3 sequence: CASRSLAGGRSAYNEQFF. Here is the DNA: TGCGCCAGCAGATCACTAGCGGGAGGGAGGAGCGCCTACAATGAGCAGTTCTTC.